This is a list of T cell receptor beta chains from one sample in a study of OX40 agonist ivuxolimab in advanced cancers. The data were produced by immunoSEQ multiplex PCR, yet TCRdb's version contains in-frame clones alone and is incomplete. The sample shows about 70,000 clones, 80% to 95% of them seen only once. The starting material was CD4+ or CD8+ T cells sorted from blood, obtained in a trial of the OX40 agonist ivuxolimab. Receptors were obtained from an adult with an advanced solid tumor such as melanoma, head and neck, liver or kidney cancer. Both conserved end residues are part of each CDR3. The D gene is left open where the match is weak. Clone size appears in some rows only: once, few, many, or a class for an expanded clone.

v_gene: TRBV11-2
d_gene: -
abundance: -
j_gene: TRBJ2-5
CDR3aa: CASSPWDTPQETQYF
CDR3nt: TGTGCCAGCAGCCCATGGGACACCCCCCAAGAGACCCAGTACTTC

v_gene: TRBV19
d_gene: -
abundance: -
j_gene: TRBJ1-4
CDR3aa: CASRPGGGVETNEKLFF
CDR3nt: TGTGCCAGCCGTCCGGGCGGGGGAGTAGAGACTAATGAAAAACTGTTTTTT

v_gene: TRBV29-1
d_gene: -
abundance: -
j_gene: TRBJ2-2
CDR3aa: CSVEDPPGHGTGELFF
CDR3nt: TGCAGCGTTGAAGATCCTCCGGGGCATGGCACCGGGGAGCTGTTTTTT

v_gene: TRBV27
d_gene: -
abundance: -
j_gene: TRBJ2-7
CDR3aa: CASSQSNPGHSSYEQYF
CDR3nt: TGTGCCAGCAGTCAATCAAACCCGGGACACTCTTCCTACGAGCAGTACTTC

v_gene: TRBV7-9
d_gene: TRBD1
abundance: -
j_gene: TRBJ2-7
CDR3aa: CASSRTGGEQYF
CDR3nt: TGTGCCAGCAGCCGGACAGGGGGCGAGCAGTACTTC

v_gene: TRBV5-1
d_gene: -
abundance: -
j_gene: TRBJ2-1
CDR3aa: CASSPQSPRVEEQFF
CDR3nt: TGCGCCAGCAGCCCCCAATCCCCCAGGGTAGAGGAGCAGTTCTTC

v_gene: TRBV10-3
d_gene: -
abundance: -
j_gene: TRBJ1-3
CDR3aa: CAIRRGNTIYF
CDR3nt: TGTGCCATCCGGAGGGGTAACACCATATATTTT

v_gene: TRBV10-1
d_gene: TRBD1
abundance: -
j_gene: TRBJ2-7
CDR3aa: CATDRGPSYEQYF
CDR3nt: TGCGCCACCGACAGGGGGCCGTCCTACGAGCAGTACTTC

v_gene: TRBV2
d_gene: -
abundance: -
j_gene: TRBJ1-2
CDR3aa: CASSASLGAYGYTF
CDR3nt: TGTGCCAGCAGTGCTTCTTTGGGAGCCTATGGCTACACCTTC

v_gene: TRBV27
d_gene: -
abundance: -
j_gene: TRBJ2-2
CDR3aa: CASSPYSATSDTGELFF
CDR3nt: TGTGCCAGCAGTCCATACTCCGCGACTAGTGACACCGGGGAGCTGTTTTTT

v_gene: TRBV14
d_gene: -
abundance: -
j_gene: TRBJ2-7
CDR3aa: CASSPGSSGVEQYF
CDR3nt: TGTGCCAGCAGCCCAGGCTCCAGCGGAGTAGAGCAGTACTTC

v_gene: TRBV2
d_gene: TRBD1
abundance: -
j_gene: TRBJ2-3
CDR3aa: CASSEYRGGGTQYF
CDR3nt: TGTGCCAGCAGTGAATACAGGGGCGGCGGGACGCAGTATTTT

v_gene: TRBV9
d_gene: TRBD1
abundance: -
j_gene: TRBJ1-2
CDR3aa: CASSSQGEGGYTF
CDR3nt: TGTGCCAGCAGCTCACAGGGGGAGGGAGGCTACACCTTC

v_gene: TRBV7-9
d_gene: -
abundance: once
j_gene: TRBJ1-5
CDR3aa: CASSFWEGTNQPQHF
CDR3nt: TGTGCCAGCAGCTTCTGGGAGGGGACTAATCAGCCCCAGCATTTT

v_gene: TRBV5-6
d_gene: -
abundance: -
j_gene: TRBJ2-7
CDR3aa: CASSFQVAGPYEQYF
CDR3nt: TGTGCCAGCAGCTTTCAGGTGGCGGGGCCCTACGAGCAGTACTTC

v_gene: TRBV7-8
d_gene: -
abundance: -
j_gene: TRBJ2-7
CDR3aa: CASSLPGEQYF
CDR3nt: TGTGCCAGCAGCTTACCTGGCGAGCAGTACTTC

v_gene: TRBV10-3
d_gene: TRBD1
abundance: -
j_gene: TRBJ2-7
CDR3aa: CAISSDRGPYEQYF
CDR3nt: TGTGCCATCAGTTCTGACAGGGGCCCCTACGAGCAGTACTTC

v_gene: TRBV4-1
d_gene: TRBD2
abundance: -
j_gene: TRBJ2-7
CDR3aa: CASSPGLGSYEQYF
CDR3nt: TGCGCCAGCAGCCCGGGACTAGGTTCCTACGAGCAGTACTTC

v_gene: TRBV9
d_gene: -
abundance: -
j_gene: TRBJ2-7
CDR3aa: CASSHSSYEQYF
CDR3nt: TGTGCCAGCAGCCACAGCTCCTACGAGCAGTACTTC

v_gene: TRBV19
d_gene: -
abundance: -
j_gene: TRBJ1-3
CDR3aa: CASSPDGNTIYF
CDR3nt: TGTGCCAGTAGTCCGGACGGAAACACCATATATTTT

v_gene: TRBV12-5
d_gene: -
abundance: once
j_gene: TRBJ2-3
CDR3aa: CASGPPLLGHSTDTQYF
CDR3nt: TGTGCTAGTGGCCCCCCCCTATTGGGCCATAGCACAGATACGCAGTATTTT

v_gene: TRBV4-1
d_gene: -
abundance: -
j_gene: TRBJ2-1
CDR3aa: CASSRDHAGDEQFF
CDR3nt: TGCGCCAGCAGCCGAGACCACGCCGGGGATGAGCAGTTCTTC

v_gene: TRBV4-3
d_gene: -
abundance: -
j_gene: TRBJ2-1
CDR3aa: CASSQDRANYNEQFF
CDR3nt: TGCGCCAGCAGCCAAGATAGAGCGAATTACAATGAGCAGTTCTTC

v_gene: TRBV4-1
d_gene: -
abundance: -
j_gene: TRBJ1-2
CDR3aa: CASSQGGSVNYGYTF
CDR3nt: TGCGCCAGCAGCCAAGGAGGGTCAGTCAACTATGGCTACACCTTC

v_gene: TRBV5-5
d_gene: -
abundance: once
j_gene: TRBJ1-2
CDR3aa: CASSLAGEKGYTF
CDR3nt: TGTGCCAGCAGCTTGGCTGGGGAGAAAGGCTACACCTTC

v_gene: TRBV6-5
d_gene: -
abundance: once
j_gene: TRBJ1-2
CDR3aa: CASSNMSWGRGYTF
CDR3nt: TGTGCCAGCAGTAACATGAGCTGGGGGCGAGGCTACACCTTC

v_gene: TRBV5-1
d_gene: TRBD1
abundance: -
j_gene: TRBJ2-6
CDR3aa: CASSNRGGMSGANVLTF
CDR3nt: TGCGCCAGCAGCAACAGGGGTGGAATGTCTGGGGCCAACGTCCTGACTTTC

v_gene: TRBV27
d_gene: TRBD2
abundance: -
j_gene: TRBJ2-5
CDR3aa: CASSLVAGVETQYF
CDR3nt: TGTGCCAGCAGTTTGGTAGCGGGGGTAGAGACCCAGTACTTC

v_gene: TRBV9
d_gene: -
abundance: -
j_gene: TRBJ2-7
CDR3aa: CASSVAGGSNEQYF
CDR3nt: TGTGCCAGCAGCGTAGCCGGAGGATCTAACGAGCAGTACTTC

v_gene: TRBV9
d_gene: -
abundance: once
j_gene: TRBJ2-3
CDR3aa: CASSVGGNPSTDTQYF
CDR3nt: TGTGCCAGCAGCGTAGGGGGTAACCCTAGCACAGATACGCAGTATTTT

v_gene: TRBV15
d_gene: -
abundance: -
j_gene: TRBJ2-5
CDR3aa: CATSRDRTQETQYF
CDR3nt: TGTGCCACCAGCAGAGATAGGACCCAAGAGACCCAGTACTTC

v_gene: TRBV4-3
d_gene: TRBD2
abundance: -
j_gene: TRBJ2-7
CDR3aa: CASSQDISGGTREQYF
CDR3nt: TGCGCCAGCAGCCAAGATATTAGCGGGGGGACTCGGGAGCAGTACTTC

v_gene: TRBV9
d_gene: TRBD1
abundance: -
j_gene: TRBJ2-2
CDR3aa: CASSGTGPNTGELFF
CDR3nt: TGTGCCAGCAGCGGGACAGGGCCAAACACCGGGGAGCTGTTTTTT

v_gene: TRBV30
d_gene: -
abundance: -
j_gene: TRBJ2-1
CDR3aa: CAWSIRRSLTNEQFF
CDR3nt: TGTGCCTGGAGTATTAGACGCTCACTTACTAATGAGCAGTTCTTC

v_gene: TRBV27
d_gene: -
abundance: -
j_gene: TRBJ2-7
CDR3aa: CASSLGGSYEQYF
CDR3nt: TGTGCCAGCAGTTTAGGCGGCTCCTACGAGCAGTACTTC

v_gene: TRBV4-3
d_gene: -
abundance: -
j_gene: TRBJ1-6
CDR3aa: CASSQDGAAGSEGSYNSPLHF
CDR3nt: TGCGCCAGCAGCCAAGATGGGGCGGCGGGCTCCGAGGGCTCCTATAATTCACCCCTCCACTTT

v_gene: TRBV11-2
d_gene: -
abundance: -
j_gene: TRBJ2-7
CDR3aa: CASSLGPGGPYEQYF
CDR3nt: TGTGCCAGCAGCTTAGGCCCAGGGGGGCCCTACGAGCAGTACTTC

v_gene: TRBV15
d_gene: -
abundance: -
j_gene: TRBJ1-1
CDR3aa: CATSRGWEEVGLTEAFF
CDR3nt: TGTGCCACCAGCAGAGGATGGGAGGAGGTGGGACTCACTGAAGCTTTCTTT

v_gene: TRBV13
d_gene: TRBD1
abundance: -
j_gene: TRBJ1-1
CDR3aa: CASSLTRGGTEAFF
CDR3nt: TGTGCCAGCAGCTTAACCAGGGGGGGCACTGAAGCTTTCTTT

v_gene: TRBV19
d_gene: TRBD1
abundance: -
j_gene: TRBJ2-7
CDR3aa: CASSVGQGSYEQYF
CDR3nt: TGTGCCAGTAGTGTCGGACAGGGCTCCTACGAGCAGTACTTC

v_gene: TRBV7-9
d_gene: TRBD2
abundance: -
j_gene: TRBJ2-7
CDR3aa: CASRRELGYYEQYF
CDR3nt: TGTGCCAGCAGGCGGGAGCTGGGGTATTACGAGCAGTACTTC

v_gene: TRBV27
d_gene: -
abundance: -
j_gene: TRBJ1-5
CDR3aa: CASSLSTGNQPQHF
CDR3nt: TGTGCCAGCAGTTTATCGACAGGAAATCAGCCCCAGCATTTT

v_gene: TRBV30
d_gene: TRBD1
abundance: -
j_gene: TRBJ2-7
CDR3aa: CAGDRGNSYEQYF
CDR3nt: TGTGCCGGAGACAGGGGGAACTCCTACGAGCAGTACTTC

v_gene: TRBV4-3
d_gene: -
abundance: -
j_gene: TRBJ2-7
CDR3aa: CASSQTTDLFYEQYF
CDR3nt: TGCGCCAGCAGCCAAACAACGGACCTATTCTACGAGCAGTACTTC

v_gene: TRBV19
d_gene: -
abundance: -
j_gene: TRBJ2-7
CDR3aa: CASSIGLPSSYEQYF
CDR3nt: TGTGCCAGTAGTATAGGACTCCCTAGCTCCTACGAGCAGTACTTC

v_gene: TRBV6-1
d_gene: -
abundance: -
j_gene: TRBJ2-1
CDR3aa: CASSELKLGGARFSYNEQFF
CDR3nt: TGTGCCAGCAGTGAACTGAAGCTGGGTGGAGCCCGATTTTCCTACAATGAGCAGTTCTTC

v_gene: TRBV9
d_gene: -
abundance: once
j_gene: TRBJ1-2
CDR3aa: CASSVAVGYGYTF
CDR3nt: TGTGCCAGCAGCGTAGCGGTTGGGTATGGCTACACCTTC

v_gene: TRBV19
d_gene: -
abundance: few
j_gene: TRBJ2-7
CDR3aa: CASSHRGTDWTYEQYF
CDR3nt: TGTGCCAGTAGCCACCGCGGGACAGATTGGACCTACGAGCAGTACTTC

v_gene: TRBV27
d_gene: -
abundance: -
j_gene: TRBJ2-3
CDR3aa: CASSLWVGDTQYF
CDR3nt: TGTGCCAGCAGTTTATGGGTCGGAGATACGCAGTATTTT

v_gene: TRBV7-8
d_gene: TRBD2
abundance: -
j_gene: TRBJ2-7
CDR3aa: CASSSQLAGDYEQYF
CDR3nt: TGTGCCAGCAGCTCCCAACTAGCGGGGGACTACGAGCAGTACTTC

v_gene: TRBV7-8
d_gene: TRBD1
abundance: -
j_gene: TRBJ1-2
CDR3aa: CASSQQGARGYTF
CDR3nt: TGTGCCAGCAGTCAACAGGGGGCGCGAGGCTACACCTTC

v_gene: TRBV5-6
d_gene: TRBD1
abundance: -
j_gene: TRBJ1-1
CDR3aa: CASSLANQGARDTEAFF
CDR3nt: TGTGCCAGCAGCTTGGCCAATCAGGGGGCGCGGGACACTGAAGCTTTCTTT

v_gene: TRBV9
d_gene: -
abundance: -
j_gene: TRBJ1-1
CDR3aa: CASSVGGARTEAFF
CDR3nt: TGTGCCAGCAGCGTAGGTGGGGCGAGAACTGAAGCTTTCTTT

v_gene: TRBV27
d_gene: -
abundance: -
j_gene: TRBJ1-2
CDR3aa: CASSRGPNYGYTF
CDR3nt: TGTGCCAGCAGCCGGGGCCCCAACTATGGCTACACCTTC

v_gene: TRBV11-3
d_gene: TRBD2
abundance: -
j_gene: TRBJ2-7
CDR3aa: CASSPSGESYEQYF
CDR3nt: TGTGCCAGCAGCCCTAGCGGGGAGTCCTACGAGCAGTACTTC

v_gene: TRBV6-5
d_gene: -
abundance: -
j_gene: TRBJ1-5
CDR3aa: CASSSTGEGQPQHF
CDR3nt: TGTGCCAGCAGTTCTACAGGCGAAGGTCAGCCCCAGCATTTT

v_gene: TRBV30
d_gene: -
abundance: -
j_gene: TRBJ2-1
CDR3aa: CAWSVVGGHNEQFF
CDR3nt: TGTGCCTGGAGTGTTGTGGGGGGGCACAATGAGCAGTTCTTC

v_gene: TRBV4-3
d_gene: TRBD2
abundance: -
j_gene: TRBJ2-1
CDR3aa: CASSPLAGAYNEQFF
CDR3nt: TGCGCCAGCAGCCCACTAGCGGGAGCCTACAATGAGCAGTTCTTC